A single sample gave rise to the 20 T cell receptor beta chains below, sequenced in a study of Ad26.COV2.S vaccination and SARS-CoV-2 variants. Assay used: immunoSEQ multiplex PCR; TCRdb lists only in-frame clones, some missing. This repertoire shows hundreds of thousands of clones, about 92% found once; its top ten account for under 5%. The sequences come from peripheral blood, collected after recovery from COVID-19. The receptors derive from a human donor who had recovered from COVID-19.

This clone has a handful of counts. The V gene is TRBV9, the J gene TRBJ2-3; D gene uncertain. The germline gives CDR1 SGDLS, CDR2 YYNGEE. The CDR3 has 15 amino acids. Trimming pared 0 bases from V and 2 bases from J, leaving 10 bases between. The CDR3 nucleotides read TGTGCCAGCAGCGTAGAATCCCTGTTCACAGATACGCAGTATTTT. Encoded protein: CASSVESLFTDTQYF.

This sequence joins TRBV15 and TRBJ2-1; tentative D call: TRBD2 (7 bases). V dropped 3 bases and J dropped 7 bases, with 13 bases sitting between them. Germline V gene lookup returns CDR1 LNHNV and CDR2 YYDKDF (reference sequence). The CDR3 extends over 14 amino acids. CDR3 in DNA: TGTGCCACCAGCAGCCTAGGGGGGGCTAATGAGCAGTTCTTC. Encoded protein: CATSSLGGANEQFF.

The chain links TRBV19 to TRBJ1-4, with 7 bases aligning to TRBD1. Germline lookup yields CDR1 LNHDA and CDR2 SQIVND (reference sequence). J gave up 8 bases and V 5 bases, and 14 bases lay outside the gene matches. The CDR3 contains 16 residues. The CDR3 DNA reads as TGTGCCAGTAGTCCCCAAGGACAGGACCGGGGAGAAAAACTGTTTTTT. This encodes CASSPQGQDRGEKLFF.

The J gene is TRBJ2-3, the V gene TRBV11-2; 8 bases are a match to TRBD1. Germline V gene lookup returns CDR1 SGHAT and CDR2 FQNNGV. This CDR3 comprises 11 residues. V trimming: 8 bases; J trimming: 5 bases; junction bases outside the gene matches: 0. The CDR3 nucleotides are TGTGCCAGCGACAGGGGAGATACGCAGTATTTT. It translates to CASDRGDTQYF.

This chain connects TRBV4-1 to TRBJ2-1, with unresolved D. CDR3 length: 14 amino acids. Per germline, CDR1 MGHRA and CDR2 YSYEKL. V lost 0 bases and J lost 5, with 8 bases in between. The CDR3 bases are TGCGCCAGCAGCCAAGAAGGGCCCCACAATGAGCAGTTCTTC. Translation: CASSQEGPHNEQFF.

The rearrangement joins TRBV5-6 to TRBJ1-2, with D tentatively TRBD1 (5 bases). Per germline, CDR1 SGHDT and CDR2 YYEEEE. The V and J ends lost 2 bases and 6 bases respectively, with 14 bases between them. CDR3 length: 14 amino acids. DNA for the CDR3: TGTGCCAGCAGCTTTGATGGGGGTTTTAATGGCTACACCTTC. This sequence encodes CASSFDGGFNGYTF. Based on the CDR3 plus reference TRBV5-6 and TRBJ1-2, the full variable domain is DAGVTQSPTHLIKTRGQQVTLRCSPKSGHDTVSWYQQALGQGPQFIFQYYEEEERQRGNFPDRFSGHQFPNYSSELNVNALLLGDSALYLCASSFDGGFNGYTFGSGTRLTVV.

The V gene is TRBV5-1, the J gene TRBJ2-3; TRBD2 is a possible D gene (7 bases). Germline V gene lookup returns CDR1 SGHRS and CDR2 YFSETQ. The V end lost 0 bases, the J end lost 4 bases, and 27 bases lay between the germline ends. This CDR3 has 20 residues. The CDR3 DNA reads as TGCGCCAGCAGCTTGGTTATAATACAGGGAGGGTTTTATGATGCAGATACGCAGTATTTT. Its translation: CASSLVIIQGGFYDADTQYF.

The V and J genes are TRBV9 and TRBJ2-2, with TRBD1 identical over 11 bases. V trimming: 2 bases; J trimming: 4 bases; junction bases outside the gene matches: 1. The CDR3 consists of 15 residues. Germline V CDR1 and CDR2: SGDLS, YYNGEE. The CDR3 sequence: CASSVDRGRTGELFF. CDR3 sequence (DNA): TGTGCCAGCAGCGTGGACAGGGGGCGCACCGGGGAGCTGTTTTTT.

The chain uses TRBV5-6 and TRBJ1-2; TRBD1 is a possible D gene (5 bases). The V gene lost 2 bases and the J gene lost 0 bases, with 14 bases spanning the gap. Germline lookup yields CDR1 SGHDT and CDR2 YYEEEE. CDR3 size: 16 residues. The CDR3, as DNA: TGTGCCAGCAGCTTCCGGGACCGCTATACTAACTATGGCTACACCTTC. This codes for CASSFRDRYTNYGYTF.

A single count supports this clone. The chain couples TRBV7-9 to TRBJ2-2; D tentatively fits TRBD1 or TRBD2 (6 bases each). The CDR3 extends over 15 amino acids. The V gene lost 4 bases and the J gene lost 4 bases, with 13 bases spanning the gap. The germline CDR1 and CDR2 sequences are SEHNR and FQNEAQ (reference sequence). CDR3 in DNA: TGTGCCAGCAGCTCCTCACAGGGACTCACCGGGGAGCTGTTTTTT. It is translated as CASSSSQGLTGELFF.

This clone was observed a single time. The chain uses TRBV4-3 and TRBJ2-3; D is perhaps TRBD1 or TRBD2 (7 bases each). The CDR3 is 22 residues long. Trimming stripped 0 bases from V and 3 bases from J, with 31 bases between. Germline values: CDR1 LGHNA, CDR2 YSLEER. The CDR3, as DNA: TGCGCCAGCAGCCAAGATTATTCAGGGGGGGGCAGGATCGTTGTAAGGACAGATACGCAGTATTTT. This gives the protein CASSQDYSGGGRIVVRTDTQYF.

The chain couples TRBV11-2 to TRBJ1-4; D is undetermined. The CDR3 runs 16 residues. CDR1 and CDR2 from the germline V gene are SGHAT and FQNNGV. Trimming took off 1 base at V and 8 bases at J, with 17 bases between the two ends. CDR3 nucleotides: TGTGCCAGCAGCTTAGGGTCGGCACCAATGGGGGAAAAACTGTTTTTT. Translated, it gives CASSLGSAPMGEKLFF.

The gene calls are TRBV2 and TRBJ1-2, with 8 nucleotides matching TRBD1. Germline V CDR1 and CDR2: SNHLY, FYNNEI. The CDR3 is 14 residues long. V lost 5 bases, J lost 7 bases, and 9 bases stayed unmatched. The CDR3 coding sequence is TGTGCCAGCAGTAAGGAGCGAGGACAGGGTGGCTACACCTTC. Translation: CASSKERGQGGYTF.

There are a few counts of this clone. V usage is TRBV19 and J usage is TRBJ1-6, with a tentative D call TRBD1 (5 bases). The CDR3 has 14 residues. Germline values: CDR1 LNHDA, CDR2 SQIVND (reference sequence). V lost 9 bases, J lost 6 bases, and 15 bases lay in between. The CDR3 here is CASARDPLNSPLHF. In DNA, the CDR3 is TGTGCCAGCGCCCGGGACCCCCTTAATTCACCCCTCCACTTT.

The rearrangement links TRBV11-3 to TRBJ2-1; tentative D call: TRBD1 (6 bases). The germline V and J ends were trimmed by 5 bases and 4 bases, with 9 bases remaining between them. Germline assignment: CDR1 SGHNT and CDR2 YENEEA. CDR3 length: 13 residues. The CDR3 region is CASSLGQYNEQFF. CDR3 coding DNA: TGTGCCAGCAGCCTCGGACAGTACAATGAGCAGTTCTTC.

The CDR3 DNA reads TGTGCCAGCACCGTCCATCAGGGGGGCGCCGGGGAGCTGTTTTTT. Translated: CASTVHQGGAGELFF. The chain recombines TRBV6-5 with TRBJ2-2, with a weak D call TRBD1 (7 bases). Looked up from germline, CDR1 is MNHEY and CDR2 is SVGAGI. V shed 7 bases and J shed 6 bases, with 18 bases lying between them. This CDR3 contains 15 residues.

This sequence joins TRBV20-1 and TRBJ1-2; D is ambiguous. The CDR3 consists of 8 residues. Per germline, CDR1 DFQATT and CDR2 SNEGSKA (reference sequence). For the CDR3, the DNA is TGCAGCTCCGGTACCTACACCTTC. It yields the protein CSSGTYTF.

Concerning this clone itself: The same CDR3 is also encoded by other DNA sequences in this sample. The chain uses TRBV28 and TRBJ1-2, with a tentative D call TRBD1 (6 bases). The CDR3 has 15 residues. With 3 bases removed from V and 1 base from J, the gap between germline ends came to 12 bases. Germline V lookup: CDR1 MDHEN, CDR2 SYDVKM. CDR3 DNA sequence: TGTGCCAGCAGTTTCCCCCGGGGGCTTAACTATGGCTACACCTTC. Amino acids: CASSFPRGLNYGYTF.

The chain uses TRBV6-5 and TRBJ1-1; D gene ambiguous. Germline V gene data show CDR1 as MNHEY and CDR2 as SVGAGI. The V and J ends lost 4 bases and 3 bases respectively, with 9 bases between them. This CDR3 region has 13 residues. The DNA of the CDR3 is TGTGCCAGCAGTTCCACAGCATACACTGAAGCTTTCTTT. This gives the protein CASSSTAYTEAFF.

The chain combines TRBV25-1 with TRBJ1-2; 7 bases map to TRBD1. CDR1 is MGHDK, CDR2 SYGVNS, per germline. V was pared by 1 base and J by 3 bases, with 2 bases of the junction left unmatched. This CDR3 has 14 residues. The CDR3 DNA reads as TGTGCCAGCAGTGAATTTGGGACAGACTATGGCTACACCTTC. It specifies CASSEFGTDYGYTF.